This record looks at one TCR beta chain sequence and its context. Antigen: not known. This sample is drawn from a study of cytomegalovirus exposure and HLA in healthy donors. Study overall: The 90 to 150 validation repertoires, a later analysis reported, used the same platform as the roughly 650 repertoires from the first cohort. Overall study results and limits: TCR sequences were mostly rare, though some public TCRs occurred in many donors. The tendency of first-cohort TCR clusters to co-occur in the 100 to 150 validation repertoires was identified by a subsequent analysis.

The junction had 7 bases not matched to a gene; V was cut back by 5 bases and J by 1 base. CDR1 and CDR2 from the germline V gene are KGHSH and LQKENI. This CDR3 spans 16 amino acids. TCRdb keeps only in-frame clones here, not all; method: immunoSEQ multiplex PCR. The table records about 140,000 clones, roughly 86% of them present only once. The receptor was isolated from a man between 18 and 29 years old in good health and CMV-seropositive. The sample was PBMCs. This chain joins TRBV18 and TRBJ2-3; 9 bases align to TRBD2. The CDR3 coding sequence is TGTGCCAGCTCATCTATCACTAGCGGGCGCACAGATACGCAGTATTTT. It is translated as CASSSITSGRTDTQYF.